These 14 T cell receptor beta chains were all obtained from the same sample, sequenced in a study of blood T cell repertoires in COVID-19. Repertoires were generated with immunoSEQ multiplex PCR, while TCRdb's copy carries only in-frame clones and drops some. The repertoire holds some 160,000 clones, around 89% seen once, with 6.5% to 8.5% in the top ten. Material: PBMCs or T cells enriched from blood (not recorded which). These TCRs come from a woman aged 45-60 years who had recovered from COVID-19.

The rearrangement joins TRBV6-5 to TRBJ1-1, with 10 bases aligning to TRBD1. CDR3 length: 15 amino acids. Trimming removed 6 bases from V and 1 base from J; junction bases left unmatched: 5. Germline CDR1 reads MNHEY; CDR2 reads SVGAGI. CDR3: CASRTGTGENTEAFF. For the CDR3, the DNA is TGTGCCAGCAGAACCGGGACAGGGGAGAACACTGAAGCTTTCTTT.

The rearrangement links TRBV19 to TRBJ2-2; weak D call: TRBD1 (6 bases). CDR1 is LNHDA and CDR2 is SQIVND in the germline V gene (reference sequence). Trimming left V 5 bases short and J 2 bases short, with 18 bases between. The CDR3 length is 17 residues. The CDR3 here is CASSGLPGQLNTGELFF. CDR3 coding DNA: TGTGCCAGTAGTGGACTTCCGGGACAACTAAACACCGGGGAGCTGTTTTTT. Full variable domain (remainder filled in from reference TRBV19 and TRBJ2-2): DGGITQSPKYLFRKEGQNVTLSCEQNLNHDAMYWYRQDPGQGLRLIYYSQIVNDFQKGDIAEGYSVSREKKESFPLTVTSAQKNPTAFYLCASSGLPGQLNTGELFFGEGSRLTVL.

In DNA form, the CDR3 reads TGTGCCAGCAGCTGGGACAGGGGACGCAATGAGCAGTTCTTC. This sequence encodes CASSWDRGRNEQFF. This chain connects TRBV7-2 to TRBJ2-1, with 10 bases identical to TRBD1. The junction had 3 bases not matched to a gene; V was cut back by 4 bases and J by 6 bases. The germline V gene has CDR1 SGHTA and CDR2 FQGNSA. This CDR3 has 14 residues.

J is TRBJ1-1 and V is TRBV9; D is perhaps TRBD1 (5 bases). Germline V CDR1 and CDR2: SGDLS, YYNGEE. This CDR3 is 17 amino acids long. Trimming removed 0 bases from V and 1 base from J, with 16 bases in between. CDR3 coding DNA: TGTGCCAGCAGCGTAGAGGGACTTGGGAGTTGGAACACTGAAGCTTTCTTT. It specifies CASSVEGLGSWNTEAFF.

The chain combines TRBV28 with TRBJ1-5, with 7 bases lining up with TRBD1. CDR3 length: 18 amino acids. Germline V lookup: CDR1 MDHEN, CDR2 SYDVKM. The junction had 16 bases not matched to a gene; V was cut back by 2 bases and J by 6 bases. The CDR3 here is CASSLPKGGAEGGQPQHF. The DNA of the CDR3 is TGTGCCAGCAGTTTACCTAAAGGGGGCGCTGAGGGTGGTCAGCCCCAGCATTTT.

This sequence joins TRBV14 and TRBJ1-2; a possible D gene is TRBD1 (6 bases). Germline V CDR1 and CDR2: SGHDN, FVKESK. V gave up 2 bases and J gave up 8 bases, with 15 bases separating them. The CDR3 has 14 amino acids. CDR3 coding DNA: TGTGCCAGCAGCCAATTACAGGGCTCGGGAGGCTACACCTTC. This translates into CASSQLQGSGGYTF.

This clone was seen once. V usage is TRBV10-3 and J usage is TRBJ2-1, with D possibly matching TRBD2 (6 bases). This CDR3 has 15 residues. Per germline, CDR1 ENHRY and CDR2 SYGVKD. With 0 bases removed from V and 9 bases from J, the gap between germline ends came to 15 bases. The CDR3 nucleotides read TGTGCCATCAGTGAGTCGACTGGTGGGGGGAGTGAGCAGTTCTTC. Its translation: CAISESTGGGSEQFF.

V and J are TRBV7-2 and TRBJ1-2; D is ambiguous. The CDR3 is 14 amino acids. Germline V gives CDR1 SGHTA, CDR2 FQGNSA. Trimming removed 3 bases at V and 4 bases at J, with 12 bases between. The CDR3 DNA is TGTGCCAGCAGCTTCGACCGACGGAGCTATGGCTACACCTTC. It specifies CASSFDRRSYGYTF.

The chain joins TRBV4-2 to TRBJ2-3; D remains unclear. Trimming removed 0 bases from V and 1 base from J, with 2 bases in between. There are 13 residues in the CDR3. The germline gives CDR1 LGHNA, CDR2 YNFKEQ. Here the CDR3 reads CASSQDGTDTQYF. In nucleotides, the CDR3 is TGTGCCAGCAGCCAAGACGGCACAGATACGCAGTATTTT.

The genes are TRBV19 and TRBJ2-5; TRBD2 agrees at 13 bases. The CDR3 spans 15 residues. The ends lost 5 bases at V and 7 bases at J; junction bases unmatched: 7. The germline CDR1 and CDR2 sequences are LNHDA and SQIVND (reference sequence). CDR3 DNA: TGTGCCAGTAGTCCCGGGACTAGCGGGGTGGGGACCCAGTACTTC. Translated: CASSPGTSGVGTQYF.

The chain's CDR3 is CASSPGQYTDTQYF. CDR3 nucleotide sequence: TGTGCCAGTAGTCCGGGACAATACACAGATACGCAGTATTTT. The chain uses TRBV19 and TRBJ2-3; D may be TRBD1 (6 bases). The CDR3 sequence is 14 residues long. Trimming left V 5 bases short and J 2 bases short, with 11 bases between. Per the germline V gene, CDR1 is LNHDA and CDR2 is SQIVND (reference sequence).

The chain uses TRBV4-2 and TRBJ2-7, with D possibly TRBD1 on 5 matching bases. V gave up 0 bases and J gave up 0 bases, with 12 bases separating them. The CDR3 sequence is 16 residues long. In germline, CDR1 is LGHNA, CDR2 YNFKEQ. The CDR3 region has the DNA TGTGCCAGCAGCCAAGATACAGGTGGGGCCTCCTACGAGCAGTACTTC. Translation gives CASSQDTGGASYEQYF.

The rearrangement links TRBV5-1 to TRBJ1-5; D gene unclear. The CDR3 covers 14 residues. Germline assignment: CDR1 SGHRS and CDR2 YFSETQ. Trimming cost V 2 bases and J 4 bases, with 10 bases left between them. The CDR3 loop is CASSLEGLNQPQHF. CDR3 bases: TGCGCCAGCAGCTTAGAGGGCTTAAATCAGCCCCAGCATTTT. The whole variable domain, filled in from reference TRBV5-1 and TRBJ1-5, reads KAGVTQTPRYLIKTRGQQVTLSCSPISGHRSVSWYQQTPGQGLQFLFEYFSETQRNKGNFPGRFSGRQFSNSRSEMNVSTLELGDSALYLCASSLEGLNQPQHFGDGTRLSIL.

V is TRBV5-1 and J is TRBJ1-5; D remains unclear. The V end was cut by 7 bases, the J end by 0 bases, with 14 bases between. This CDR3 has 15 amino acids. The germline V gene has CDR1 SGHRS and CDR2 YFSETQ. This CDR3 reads CASHEGTSSNQPQHF. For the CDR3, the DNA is TGCGCCAGCCACGAGGGCACTTCTAGCAATCAGCCCCAGCATTTT.